The 11 T cell receptor beta chains below were found in one sample sequenced in a study of T cell changes during pregnancy in multiple sclerosis (dated by TCRdb to about 2019). The method behind the library was the immunoSEQ multiplex PCR assay. In its TCRdb copy, this immuneACCESS table keeps in-frame sequences only and misses some clones. Where compared with another copy, unresolved V genes explain less than half of these, and the others have no known cause. The sample yields 70,000 to 100,000 clones; approximately 94% were counted once. The ten biggest clones cover roughly 2.4% of the sample. The input for sequencing was peripheral blood, taken in the third trimester of pregnancy. These receptors were taken from a female donor with multiple sclerosis, enrolled in a pregnancy study.

This clone occurred once. J is TRBJ2-7 and V is TRBV5-1; perhaps TRBD2 as D (5 bases). The V gene lost 0 bases and the J gene lost 0 bases, with 22 bases spanning the gap. This CDR3 contains 19 residues. Germline CDR1 is SGHRS and CDR2 is YFSETQ. As DNA, the CDR3 is TGCGCCAGCAGCTTGGCCGTTTTGCCGGCTAGCTTTGTCTCCTACGAGCAGTACTTC. This translates into CASSLAVLPASFVSYEQYF.

This clone was recorded only once. The V and J genes are TRBV5-5 and TRBJ1-1, with D unclear. CDR3 length equals 17 residues. V was cut by 1 base and J by 3 bases, with 19 bases left in between. CDR1 and CDR2 from the germline V gene are SGHKS and YYEKEE (reference sequence). The CDR3 sequence is CASSLKVPEARDTEAFF. Written as DNA, the CDR3 is TGTGCCAGCAGCTTGAAGGTGCCGGAGGCCCGGGACACTGAAGCTTTCTTT.

This clone was observed once. The chain carries TRBV18 and TRBJ1-4; no firm D call. The V end was cut by 3 bases, the J end by 0 bases, with 8 bases between. This CDR3 is 15 amino acids long. In germline, CDR1 is KGHSH, CDR2 LQKENI. The CDR3 nucleotides are TGTGCCAGCTCACCTGAGCGGTCAACTAATGAAAAACTGTTTTTT. Amino acid sequence: CASSPERSTNEKLFF.

The genes are TRBV9 and TRBJ2-7, with TRBD1 matching over 8 bases. CDR3 length: 14 residues. The germline gives CDR1 SGDLS, CDR2 YYNGEE. Trimming cost V 4 bases and J 4 bases; bases outside gene matches: 7. The CDR3 sequence: CASSYGTGSYEQYF. CDR3 DNA sequence: TGTGCCAGCAGCTATGGGACAGGTTCTTACGAGCAGTACTTC.

The count of this clone is one. The chain uses TRBV19 and TRBJ2-7, with 8 bases lining up with TRBD2. This CDR3 has 16 residues. The V and J ends lost 1 base and 3 bases, in that order; junction bases with no gene match: 8. The germline CDR1 and CDR2 sequences are LNHDA and SQIVND (reference sequence). The DNA for the CDR3 is TGTGCCAGTAGTATAGTCAGGACTAGCACTCTCTACGAGCAGTACTTC. Translation gives CASSIVRTSTLYEQYF.

The chain carries TRBV19 and TRBJ1-5, with a tentative D call TRBD1 (6 bases). Looked up from germline, CDR1 is LNHDA and CDR2 is SQIVND (reference sequence). V lost 3 bases and J lost 0, with 9 bases in between. The CDR3 has 15 amino acids. The CDR3 coding sequence is TGTGCCAGTAGTATGGGGGCCTATAGCAATCAGCCCCAGCATTTT. Protein sequence: CASSMGAYSNQPQHF. Combining the CDR3 with reference TRBV19 and TRBJ1-5 gives the whole variable domain DGGITQSPKYLFRKEGQNVTLSCEQNLNHDAMYWYRQDPGQGLRLIYYSQIVNDFQKGDIAEGYSVSREKKESFPLTVTSAQKNPTAFYLCASSMGAYSNQPQHFGDGTRLSIL.

This clone was picked up one time. V and J are TRBV7-9 and TRBJ2-5, with 8 bases that match TRBD1. The germline V gene encodes CDR1 SEHNR and CDR2 FQNEAQ (reference sequence). The CDR3 contains 15 residues. V was clipped by 5 bases and J by 7 bases; unmatched bases: 12. CDR3 sequence (DNA): TGTGCCAGCAGCCCCCTCGGACAGGGCGGGGCGACCCAGTACTTC. Translated: CASSPLGQGGATQYF.

Here the CDR3 reads CASSRRPVATGELFF. The CDR3 coding sequence is TGTGCCAGCTCCCGGCGGCCGGTAGCCACCGGGGAGCTGTTTTTT. The genes are TRBV11-2 and TRBJ2-2; no definite D call. The CDR3 sequence is 15 residues long. The germline V gene encodes CDR1 SGHAT and CDR2 FQNNGV. Trimming took off 8 bases at V and 4 bases at J, with 17 bases between the two ends.

This chain uses TRBV13 with TRBJ2-7, with D possibly being TRBD2 (6 bases). Per the germline V gene, CDR1 is PRHDT and CDR2 is FYEKMQ (reference sequence). CDR3 length: 14 residues. Between the trimmed V and J ends, which lost 4 bases and 7 bases, there was a span of 17 bases. CDR3 region: CASSSSEGVGEQYF. The CDR3 DNA sequence: TGTGCCAGCAGCTCTTCGGAGGGAGTGGGGGAGCAGTACTTC.

This chain links TRBV6-5 with TRBJ2-7; no firm D call. The CDR3 is made up of 12 amino acids. From germline, CDR1 is MNHEY and CDR2 SVGAGI. Trimming took 6 bases from V and 3 from J, leaving 9 bases between them. The CDR3 here is CASRAPNYEQYF. The DNA of the CDR3 is TGTGCCAGCAGGGCACCCAACTACGAGCAGTACTTC.

This clone was recorded once. The CDR3 DNA reads TGTGCCAGCAGCTACCCGGTAGGGGTTCTGGATACGCAGTATTTT. It encodes CASSYPVGVLDTQYF. The chain joins TRBV5-6 to TRBJ2-3; possibly TRBD1 for D (5 bases). V lost 3 bases and J 6 bases, leaving 17 bases between the germline ends. This CDR3 spans 15 amino acids. The germline V gene has CDR1 SGHDT and CDR2 YYEEEE.